This entry lists 28 T cell receptor beta chains sequenced from one sample in a study of cytomegalovirus exposure and HLA in healthy donors. Researchers ran the PCR with 60 Vbeta and 13 Jbeta primers. Clones were read by immunoSEQ multiplex PCR, and TCRdb kept only the in-frame ones, dropping some. The sample lists 200,000 or so clones, 80% to 85% occurring once. Sequencing was done on a sample of PBMCs. The receptors stem from a boy younger than 18 in good health and CMV-seronegative.

The chain couples TRBV7-9 to TRBJ1-2; a possible D gene is TRBD1 (6 bases). CDR1 is SEHNR, CDR2 FQNEAQ, per germline (reference sequence). V was cut by 2 bases and J by 0 bases, with 19 bases left in between. CDR3 size: 18 residues. The CDR3 sequence: CASSLPWTDINSNYGYTF. As DNA, the CDR3 is TGTGCCAGCAGCTTACCCTGGACAGATATAAATTCTAACTATGGCTACACCTTC.

The DNA of the CDR3 is TGTGCCTGGAGTGGGCGGGAGGCGACCTACGAGCAGTACTTC. Translating gives CAWSGREATYEQYF. The chain has TRBV30 and TRBJ2-7; 8 positions match TRBD2. The V and J ends lost 1 base and 2 bases, in that order; junction bases with no gene match: 4. The CDR3 sequence is 14 residues long. CDR1 and CDR2 from the germline V gene are GTSNPN and SVGIG (reference sequence).

This chain links TRBV29-1 with TRBJ2-1; tentatively, D is TRBD2 (5 bases). CDR1 and CDR2 (germline): SQVTM, ANQGSEA. The CDR3 loop spans 14 amino acids. V lost 3 bases, J lost 3 bases, and 12 bases lay in between. In DNA form, the CDR3 reads TGCAGCGTTGATGGGCGGGTGGGCTACAATGAGCAGTTCTTC. Protein sequence: CSVDGRVGYNEQFF.

The rearrangement joins TRBV4-2 to TRBJ2-3; D possibly corresponds to TRBD2 (5 bases). The CDR3 is 16 residues long. V shed 4 bases and J shed 6 bases, with 20 bases lying between them. The germline CDR1 and CDR2 sequences are LGHNA and YNFKEQ. Here the CDR3 DNA reads TGTGCCAGCAGCCCGCGCGGGTACGTGAGGATGGATACGCAGTATTTT. It codes for CASSPRGYVRMDTQYF.

This clone was detected only once. The chain couples TRBV7-2 to TRBJ1-1, with TRBD1 matching 7 bases. Germline CDR1 SGHTA, CDR2 FQGNSA. With 5 bases clipped from V and 4 bases from J, the junction kept 16 bases outside the gene matches. CDR3 length equals 17 residues. The CDR3 DNA reads TGTGCCAGCAGCACAAGGACAGGCCGAGGGGGTGGCACTGAAGCTTTCTTT. As protein: CASSTRTGRGGGTEAFF.

V gene TRBV27 combines with J gene TRBJ2-7, with D perhaps matching TRBD2 (6 bases). The germline V and J ends were trimmed by 2 bases and 5 bases, with 10 bases remaining between them. Looked up from germline, CDR1 is MNHEY and CDR2 is SMNVEV (reference sequence). This CDR3 region has 13 residues. CDR3 in DNA: TGTGCCAGCAGTTTAGTACTAGCAGACGAGCAGTACTTC. Translation gives CASSLVLADEQYF.

A remark on this clone: One junction end disagrees with the germline gene, perhaps due to a read error. The chain combines TRBV7-9 with TRBJ1-1, with 8 bases that match TRBD1. There are 18 residues in the CDR3. Germline V gene lookup returns CDR1 SEHNR and CDR2 FQNEAQ (reference sequence). The CDR3 DNA reads as TGTTCCAGCAGCTTAAGTCCTGCAGGGGGCTCGCTCAAGATTGGAGCTTTCTTT. Its protein is CSSSLSPAGGSLKIGAFF.

The chain joins TRBV4-3 to TRBJ1-1; 8 nucleotides match TRBD1. V was pared by 4 bases and J by 8 bases, with 12 bases of the junction left unmatched. The V gene's germline CDR1 is LGHNA and CDR2 YSLEER. CDR3 length: 15 amino acids. CDR3 in amino acids: CASSPSGGQVGEAFF. In nucleotides, the CDR3 is TGCGCCAGCAGCCCATCTGGGGGACAGGTGGGAGAAGCTTTCTTT.

V gene TRBV4-1 combines with J gene TRBJ1-2; D is ambiguous. The CDR3 extends over 14 amino acids. Trimming took off 3 bases at V and 5 bases at J, with 13 bases between the two ends. The germline gives CDR1 MGHRA, CDR2 YSYEKL. The CDR3 region has the DNA TGCGCCAGCAGCCATCCGGGCCGGGGTTATGGCTACACCTTC. It translates to CASSHPGRGYGYTF.

The genes are TRBV2 and TRBJ1-6; 7 bases line up with TRBD1. This CDR3 has 14 residues. J gave up 6 bases and V 6 bases, and 5 bases lay outside the gene matches. CDR1 SNHLY and CDR2 FYNNEI come from the germline V gene. This chain's CDR3 is CASSETGSNSPLHF. CDR3 sequence (DNA): TGTGCCAGCAGCGAGACAGGGAGTAATTCACCCCTCCACTTT.

This clone was counted only a few times. This chain connects TRBV27 to TRBJ2-7; TRBD2 aligns across 10 bases. Germline CDR1 reads MNHEY; CDR2 reads SMNVEV (reference sequence). There are 16 residues in the CDR3. Germline trimming cut 5 bases from V and 3 bases from J; bases unmatched to any gene: 10. This chain's CDR3 is CASSARGTSVNYEQYF. The CDR3 DNA is TGTGCCAGCAGTGCCCGAGGGACTAGCGTAAACTACGAGCAGTACTTC.

V is TRBV28 and J is TRBJ2-3; 8 nucleotides line up with TRBD2. CDR1 MDHEN and CDR2 SYDVKM come from the germline V gene. Trimming cost V 6 bases and J 2 bases; bases outside gene matches: 7. The CDR3 is made up of 15 amino acids. CDR3 bases: TGTGCCAGCAGCCTGATAGCGGGGTTCACAGATACGCAGTATTTT. It codes for CASSLIAGFTDTQYF.

The chain is built from TRBV6-5 and TRBJ2-5; weak D call: TRBD2 (5 bases). This CDR3 comprises 15 residues. V lost 7 bases, J lost 10 bases, and 25 bases lay in between. Germline CDR1 reads MNHEY; CDR2 reads SVGAGI. The CDR3 DNA reads TGTGCCAGCACCCTCTCCGGGGAAGGCAGCGGAGTCCAGTACTTC. This sequence encodes CASTLSGEGSGVQYF.

DNA for the CDR3: TGTGCCAGCAGCTTTGGGACAGGGAGAGACTATGGCTACACCTTC. This encodes CASSFGTGRDYGYTF. The V gene is TRBV7-8, the J gene TRBJ1-2; 9 bases map to TRBD1. The CDR3 loop spans 15 amino acids. Trimming removed 3 bases from V and 3 bases from J; junction bases left unmatched: 5. Germline V gives CDR1 SGHVS, CDR2 FQNEAQ.

This clone was seen only once. The gene calls are TRBV11-2 and TRBJ2-7; 8 bases are shared with TRBD2. The V and J ends lost 1 base and 3 bases, in that order; junction bases with no gene match: 5. Germline V gene lookup returns CDR1 SGHAT and CDR2 FQNNGV. The CDR3 has 15 residues. CDR3 DNA sequence: TGTGCCAGCAGCTTAGTTCGGGGGGGAGGCTACGAGCAGTACTTC. Translating it yields CASSLVRGGGYEQYF.

CDR3 in amino acids: CASSFRTGRADTQYF. Written as DNA, the CDR3 is TGTGCCAGCAGCTTTAGGACAGGGCGGGCAGATACGCAGTATTTT. V and J are TRBV14 and TRBJ2-3; 8 bases align to TRBD1. The CDR3 is 15 amino acids. V shed 5 bases and J 4 bases; nucleotides not matched to a gene: 8. Germline CDR1 reads SGHDN; CDR2 reads FVKESK.

The V call is TRBV27, the J call TRBJ2-5, with D maybe TRBD1 (5 bases). Gene TRBJ2-7 matches the end of the DNA better, so the J call may be wrong. The CDR3 loop spans 14 amino acids. Germline CDR1 and CDR2: MNHEY and SMNVEV (reference sequence). Here the CDR3 DNA reads TGTGCCAGCAGTTTGGTACAGGTCGCTGGCGAGCAGTACTTC. Its translation: CASSLVQVAGEQYF.

The chain carries TRBV6-6 and TRBJ1-4; no firm D call. Germline CDR1 and CDR2: MNHNY and SVGAGI (reference sequence). The germline V and J ends were trimmed by 8 bases and 7 bases, with 20 bases remaining between them. CDR3 length: 15 residues. CDR3 DNA sequence: TGTGCCAGCTGGAGTCCCTTGCTCGATGGTGAAAAACTGTTTTTT. Protein sequence: CASWSPLLDGEKLFF.

CDR3 loop: CASRRGQGIEQYF. Here the CDR3 DNA reads TGCGCCAGCAGACGGGGACAGGGTATCGAGCAGTACTTC. V and J are TRBV5-1 and TRBJ2-7; 9 bases are shared with TRBD1. Germline V gene sequence: CDR1 SGHRS, CDR2 YFSETQ. The junction had 6 bases not matched to a gene; V was cut back by 5 bases and J by 6 bases. The CDR3 covers 13 residues.

The chain carries TRBV7-2 and TRBJ2-3; D is ambiguous. V was pared by 5 bases and J by 6 bases, with 9 bases between. This CDR3 has 12 residues. Germline CDR1 reads SGHTA; CDR2 reads FQGNSA. In DNA form, the CDR3 reads TGTGCCAGCAGCGCAATCGGGGATACGCAGTATTTT. It specifies CASSAIGDTQYF.

This chain links TRBV30 with TRBJ1-2, with TRBD1 matching 10 bases. The ends lost 3 bases at V and 7 bases at J; junction bases unmatched: 8. CDR3 length: 14 amino acids. Per germline, CDR1 GTSNPN and CDR2 SVGIG (reference sequence). The CDR3 nucleotides read TGTGCCTGGAGGGTGACAGGGGGCTCGGCTGGCTACACCTTC. This encodes CAWRVTGGSAGYTF. The full variable domain, with the rest looked up from reference TRBV30 and TRBJ1-2, is SQTIHQWPATLVQPVGSPLSLECTVEGTSNPNLYWYRQAAGRGLQLLFYSVGIGQISSEVPQNLSASRPQDRQFILSSKKLLLSDSGFYLCAWRVTGGSAGYTFGSGTRLTVV.

The V call is TRBV6-1, the J call TRBJ2-3; 8 nucleotides agree with TRBD2. J lost 6 bases, V lost 2 bases, and 7 bases had no gene match. Germline V gene sequence: CDR1 MNHNS, CDR2 SASEGT. The CDR3 runs 15 residues. The CDR3 reads CASSERGGFYDTQYF. The CDR3 DNA sequence: TGTGCCAGCAGTGAACGGGGGGGGTTCTACGATACGCAGTATTTT.

This clone came up a few times. This chain links TRBV7-8 with TRBJ2-7; the match to TRBD1 covers 9 bases. The CDR3 spans 15 residues. The trim removed 0 bases at V and 3 bases at J, leaving 3 bases unmatched. Germline-derived CDR1 and CDR2 are SGHVS and FQNEAQ. The CDR3 bases are TGTGCCAGCAGCTTAGCGGGACAGGGTTACTACGAGCAGTACTTC. This codes for CASSLAGQGYYEQYF.

The rearrangement uses TRBV9 and TRBJ2-1; TRBD2 agrees at 11 bases. Per germline, CDR1 SGDLS and CDR2 YYNGEE. This CDR3 has 17 amino acids. V lost 2 bases and J lost 6; bases outside the gene matches: 10. Written as DNA, the CDR3 is TGTGCCAGCAGCGTCGACCCACTAGCGGGAGTGGTCAATGAGCAGTTCTTC. Residues: CASSVDPLAGVVNEQFF.

The chain links TRBV6-5 to TRBJ1-1; weak D call: TRBD1 (5 bases). The germline V gene encodes CDR1 MNHEY and CDR2 SVGAGI. CDR3 length: 15 amino acids. The V gene lost 3 bases and the J gene lost 1 base, with 12 bases spanning the gap. The CDR3 region has the DNA TGTGCCAGCAGTTATCTGGGGGGAAAGAACACTGAAGCTTTCTTT. As protein: CASSYLGGKNTEAFF.

The DNA for the CDR3 is TGTGCCACCAGCAGAGAAAGACAGAACTATGGCTACACCTTC. Translation gives CATSRERQNYGYTF. The rearrangement uses TRBV15 and TRBJ1-2; tentative D call: TRBD1 (5 bases). The CDR3 spans 14 residues. V lost 0 bases and J 2 bases, leaving 7 bases between the germline ends. Per the germline V gene, CDR1 is LNHNV and CDR2 is YYDKDF (reference sequence).

The chain links TRBV7-6 to TRBJ2-1; 10 bases align to TRBD2. Germline CDR1 SGHVS, CDR2 FNYEAQ. The CDR3 has 15 amino acids. Germline trimming cut 3 bases from V and 9 bases from J; bases unmatched to any gene: 8. The CDR3 reads CASSLVSGGRGEQFF. The DNA of the CDR3 is TGTGCCAGCAGCTTGGTTAGCGGGGGGAGGGGTGAGCAGTTCTTC.

As regards this clone: Additional DNA sequences in this sample encode the identical CDR3. The rearrangement joins TRBV2 to TRBJ2-4, with D perhaps matching TRBD1 (6 bases). This CDR3 is built from 16 residues. CDR1 is SNHLY, CDR2 FYNNEI, per germline. V lost 3 bases to trimming and J lost 5 bases, with 17 bases between them. For the CDR3, the DNA is TGTGCCAGCAGTGATATTCAGGGGCTGAGGGAAAACATTCAGTACTTC. Its protein is CASSDIQGLRENIQYF.